This T cell receptor (beta chain) was identified during a study of T cell repertoires in cytomegalovirus infection. In the study overall: HLA-C-restricted CMV epitopes, recently identified, and well-studied HLA-B-restricted ones were used by the study. Public TCR beta signature analysis indicated the presence of both CMV infection and matching HLA type.

A single record per CDR3 protein comes from TCRdb applying MiXCR to the reads. The sample consists of 310,000 or so distinct CDR3 sequences, approximately 25% of them appearing once. As to this clonotype: The antigen remains unidentified.

General study results and limits: Of the TCR beta families, the public ones yielded a cumulative frequency that identified carriers of CMV plus the relevant HLA.

Germline-derived CDR1 and CDR2 are SGHAT and FQNNGV. The V gene lost 4 bases and the J gene lost 3 bases, with 25 bases spanning the gap. There are 18 residues in the CDR3. This clonotype was sampled from a human donor in good health (CMV status not recorded). Some clones in this sample may be carry-over from other donors' samples. This specimen was cultured PBMCs, taken from culture after CMV antigen stimulation. The gene calls are TRBV11-2 and TRBJ2-7; TRBD1 or TRBD2 may be the D gene (6 bases each). The CDR3 region is CASSSTGAKAVQVYEQYF. CDR3 DNA: TGTGCCAGCAGCTCTACGGGGGCGAAGGCAGTGCAAGTCTACGAGCAGTACTTC.